This TCR beta chain was observed in a study of shared clonotypes between healthy human individuals. Study at large: Plates per donor: three CD4 naive, three CD4 memory, two CD8 naive, one CD8 memory.

Data came from immunoSEQ multiplex PCR; TCRdb stores just in-frame clones and leaves some out. The repertoire consists of roughly 2.2 million clones, with 80% to 95% occurring once and the leading ten covering 0.39%. Trimming removed 1 base from V and 2 bases from J, with 17 bases in between. Germline V gene lookup returns CDR1 SEHNR and CDR2 FQNEAQ (reference sequence). CDR3 size: 18 residues. The TCR was taken from a man between 18 and 35 years old in good health. Some clones in this sample may be carry-over from other donors' samples. The V and J genes are TRBV7-9 and TRBJ2-2; possibly TRBD1 for D (5 bases). Sequencing input: naive CD4+ T cells from PBMCs. Subset meaning: CD45RA+ positively selected. CDR3 residues: CASSLDYRLSFNTGELFF. The DNA for the CDR3 is TGTGCCAGCAGCTTAGATTACAGGTTATCCTTCAACACCGGGGAGCTGTTTTTT.